This T cell receptor beta chain originates from a study of blood T cell repertoires in COVID-19. Looking at the study overall: Material from acute and convalescent COVID-19 was sourced from the United States, Italy and Spain. In each case, the material was cDNA or gDNA derived from T cells, B-cell-depleted T cells, or PBMCs.

Authors' methods: Amplification with reference gene primers provided the estimates of nucleated cell counts. Assay: immunoSEQ multiplex PCR; the TCRdb copy retains only in-frame clones and omits some. The V and J calls and clone size were taken over from that table, and D and trimming were inferred from the DNA. The sample carries roughly 40,000 clones, 75% to 90% recorded once. Germline V CDR1 and CDR2: SNHLY, FYNNEI. The CDR3 loop spans 13 amino acids. J was trimmed by 7 bases and V by 5 bases; bases with no gene match: 5. This receptor was taken from a human donor in a cohort sampled during active COVID-19. This chain connects TRBV2 to TRBJ2-7; 10 positions match TRBD1. Sequencing input: peripheral blood. CDR3 residues: CASSWTGGTEQYF. The CDR3 DNA reads TGTGCCAGCAGTTGGACAGGGGGAACGGAGCAGTACTTC.